This entry lists 11 T cell receptor beta chains sequenced from one sample in a study of cytomegalovirus exposure and HLA in healthy donors. PCR was performed using 60 Vbeta and 13 Jbeta primers. Sequenced by immunoSEQ multiplex PCR; TCRdb stores in-frame clones only, minus some. The sample carries approximately 100,000 clones, around 85% recorded once. Specimen: PBMCs. These receptors were obtained from a man aged 40-50 years in good health and CMV-seropositive.

The V call is TRBV2, the J call TRBJ1-6; 7 nucleotides agree with TRBD1. Germline V lookup: CDR1 SNHLY, CDR2 FYNNEI. J lost 10 bases, V lost 1 base, and 7 bases had no gene match. The CDR3 is 15 residues long. CDR3 sequence (DNA): TGTGCCAGCAGTGAAGAGGAGGACAGGATCTCACCCCTCCACTTT. Its translation: CASSEEEDRISPLHF.

The rearrangement uses TRBV6-6 and TRBJ1-1; the D is unclear. Per germline, CDR1 MNHNY and CDR2 SVGAGI (reference sequence). This CDR3 has 14 amino acids. V was clipped by 10 bases and J by 1 base, with 16 bases between them. The CDR3 sequence: CANSSGGRNTEAFF. The DNA for the CDR3 is TGTGCCAACTCAAGCGGTGGTCGGAACACTGAAGCTTTCTTT.

This chain joins TRBV5-1 and TRBJ2-5; 8 bases are shared with TRBD2. Germline V gene data show CDR1 as SGHRS and CDR2 as YFSETQ. The V and J ends lost 6 bases and 5 bases, in that order; junction bases with no gene match: 9. CDR3 length: 14 amino acids. CDR3 loop: CASKAGTSWETQYF. The CDR3, as DNA: TGCGCCAGCAAAGCCGGGACTAGTTGGGAGACCCAGTACTTC.

The chain links TRBV5-1 to TRBJ2-1; weak D call: TRBD2 (6 bases). Germline CDR1 is SGHRS and CDR2 is YFSETQ. V lost 0 bases and J 7 bases, leaving 14 bases between the germline ends. CDR3 length equals 15 residues. CDR3 sequence reads: CASSLGGVTGNEQFF. The CDR3 DNA sequence: TGCGCCAGCAGCTTGGGGGGGGTAACCGGGAATGAGCAGTTCTTC.

The chain joins TRBV7-2 to TRBJ2-5; TRBD2 matches at 10 bases. Germline-derived CDR1 and CDR2 are SGHTA and FQGNSA. Trimming cost V 1 base and J 1 base; bases outside gene matches: 3. CDR3 length: 16 amino acids. CDR3 amino acids: CASSLDLAGVQETQYF. Written as DNA, the CDR3 is TGTGCCAGCAGCTTAGATCTAGCGGGAGTCCAAGAGACCCAGTACTTC.

This chain joins TRBV15 and TRBJ2-5; weak D call: TRBD2 (5 bases). The DNA end is more similar to TRBJ2-7, so the J call may be wrong. Germline lookup yields CDR1 LNHNV and CDR2 YYDKDF (reference sequence). This CDR3 is 16 amino acids long. CDR3 loop: CATSRDVGESSYEQYF. DNA for the CDR3: TGTGCCACCAGCAGAGATGTCGGGGAGAGCTCCTACGAGCAGTACTTC.

For this clone: Germline and junction disagree at one end, which may indicate a read error. This rearrangement joins TRBV4-1 to TRBJ2-2; a possible D gene is TRBD1 (7 bases). The CDR3 length is 16 residues. Germline assignment: CDR1 MGHRA and CDR2 YSYEKL. The CDR3 is CASGQVQGTNTGELFF. The CDR3 nucleotides read TGCGCCAGCGGCCAGGTACAGGGGACTAACACCGGGGAGCTGTTTTTT.

V is TRBV27 and J is TRBJ2-3; D is undetermined. CDR1 and CDR2 from the germline V gene are MNHEY and SMNVEV (reference sequence). V was trimmed by 2 bases and J by 0 bases, leaving 15 bases between them. The CDR3 loop spans 17 amino acids. The CDR3 nucleotides are TGTGCCAGCAGTTTAGAGCGCCGGCGAACTAGCACAGATACGCAGTATTTT. Its translation: CASSLERRRTSTDTQYF.

The gene calls are TRBV2 and TRBJ2-1; 9 bases line up with TRBD2. V lost 7 bases to trimming and J lost 3 bases; unmatched junction nucleotides: 7. The CDR3 has 15 residues. CDR1 and CDR2 from the germline V gene are SNHLY and FYNNEI. CDR3 bases: TGTGCCAGCATTTCCAGCGGGGGGAGCTACAATGAGCAGTTCTTC. Amino acids: CASISSGGSYNEQFF. Supplemented by reference TRBV2 and TRBJ2-1, the full variable domain reads EPEVTQTPSHQVTQMGQEVILRCVPISNHLYFYWYRQILGQKVEFLVSFYNNEISEKSEIFDDQFSVERPDGSNFTLKIRSTKLEDSAMYFCASISSGGSYNEQFFGPGTRLTVL.

The chain recombines TRBV19 with TRBJ1-2; 9 bases map to TRBD1. CDR3 length: 15 amino acids. V shed 0 bases and J 2 bases; nucleotides not matched to a gene: 1. CDR1 and CDR2 (germline): LNHDA, SQIVND (reference sequence). DNA for the CDR3: TGTGCCAGTAGTATAGAGGGGACAGGGAACTATGGCTACACCTTC. Its translation is CASSIEGTGNYGYTF. Drawing the rest from reference TRBV19 and TRBJ1-2, the complete variable domain is DGGITQSPKYLFRKEGQNVTLSCEQNLNHDAMYWYRQDPGQGLRLIYYSQIVNDFQKGDIAEGYSVSREKKESFPLTVTSAQKNPTAFYLCASSIEGTGNYGYTFGSGTRLTVV.

The V call is TRBV5-1, the J call TRBJ2-1; possibly TRBD2 for D (5 bases). Germline V gene sequence: CDR1 SGHRS, CDR2 YFSETQ. V lost 5 bases to trimming and J lost 2 bases, with 11 bases between them. This CDR3 has 14 residues. The CDR3 nucleotides read TGCGCCAGCAGGTTAGCGTCCACCTACAATGAGCAGTTCTTC. Translating it yields CASRLASTYNEQFF.